The clone carrying this TCR beta chain was seen a few times. The antigen is undetermined. The source of the sample is a study of T cells after yellow fever vaccination. Study results and caveats: Compared with primary, the secondary response was weaker and peaked at day 5, not 15.

Germline V gene lookup returns CDR1 SGHNT and CDR2 YYREEE (reference sequence). V lost 3 bases and J 9 bases, leaving 19 bases between the germline ends. The CDR3 consists of 15 residues. UMIs were added to TCR cDNA along with a universal primer site when it was made by 5'RACE template switching. TCRdb re-called the 5' RACE reads through MiXCR, storing one row per CDR3 protein. The sample yields some 110,000 distinct CDR3 sequences, about 7.2% seen once. The chain employs TRBV5-4 and TRBJ2-1; the D call may be TRBD1 or TRBD2 (7 bases each). The TCR originated in a man younger than 35 who received the YFV17D yellow fever vaccine. This material consisted of CD4+ T cells sorted from PBMCs, taken approximately 40 days after the first yellow fever vaccination. In DNA form, the CDR3 reads TGTGCCAGCAGCTCTCAGGGGGGGGCCGGTGTTGAGCAGTTCTTC. Amino acids: CASSSQGGAGVEQFF.